This T cell receptor (beta chain) is drawn from a study of beta chain features in type 1 diabetes. This CDR3 is built from 15 residues. Germline V CDR1 and CDR2: SGHAT, FQDESV (reference sequence). V lost 3 bases, J lost 4 bases, and 15 bases lay in between. This clone was seen only a few times. Sequencing targeted expressed TCRB transcripts, as all isolated RNA had been reverse transcribed. The protocol was immunoSEQ multiplex PCR, while the TCRdb copy is restricted to in-frame clones and leaves out a portion. In the table there are under 200,000 clones, under 9.5% of which are singletons. This chain joins TRBV11-1 and TRBJ1-2; D possibly corresponds to TRBD1 (6 bases). The source is a man younger than 35 in good health. Sequencing was performed on central memory CD4+ T cells from blood. The CDR3: CASSFAGAIGYGYTF. DNA for the CDR3: TGTGCCAGCAGCTTCGCGGGGGCTATCGGCTATGGCTACACCTTC.